A single TCR beta chain is shown here with its context. The antigen is not known. The data are from a study of cytomegalovirus exposure and HLA in healthy donors. Clones were read by immunoSEQ multiplex PCR, and TCRdb kept only the in-frame ones, dropping some. The sample lists hundreds of thousands of clones; 70% to 90% were seen once. Germline CDR1 reads MNHEY; CDR2 reads SVGAGI. With 2 bases removed from V and 3 bases from J, the gap between germline ends came to 5 bases. This CDR3 comprises 13 residues. Study-wide points: A few of the chains that were CMV-associated were confirmed in vitro to be specific for CMV antigens. The listing of 150 or so TCR beta chains classed them as cytomegalovirus-associated.

While the first cohort had some 700 subjects, the donors belonged to the separate validation cohort of roughly 120 subjects. The sample comprised PBMCs. The V call is TRBV6-5, the J call TRBJ2-1, with a tentative D call TRBD2 (5 bases). This clonotype originated in a woman in her twenties or thirties in good health and CMV-seropositive. CDR3 in amino acids: CASSYDYYNEQFF. As DNA, the CDR3 is TGTGCCAGCAGTTACGACTACTACAATGAGCAGTTCTTC.